What follows is one TCR beta chain and its context. The antigen remains unidentified. The data were taken from a study of OX40 agonist ivuxolimab in advanced cancers. About the research overall: A male proportion of about 80% was recorded, with mean age approximately 60 years and range roughly 20 to 90. General study points: Nonresponders, in some cases, also had low normalized T-cell clonal expansion.

Sequenced by immunoSEQ multiplex PCR; TCRdb stores in-frame clones only, minus some. The profile shows tens of thousands of clones, around 90% of them singletons. Sequencing used CD4+ or CD8+ T cells sorted from blood, obtained in a trial of the OX40 agonist ivuxolimab. This sequence was found in an adult with an advanced solid tumor such as melanoma, head and neck, liver or kidney cancer.

DNA of the CDR3: TGTGCCAGCAGCTTAGGGGGACTAGCGGGGAACAATGAGCAGTTCTTC. As protein: CASSLGGLAGNNEQFF. The rearrangement links TRBV7-8 to TRBJ2-1, with 13 bases matching TRBD2. Per germline, CDR1 SGHVS and CDR2 FQNEAQ. The CDR3 is made up of 16 amino acids. V was clipped by 1 base and J by 5 bases; unmatched bases: 2.